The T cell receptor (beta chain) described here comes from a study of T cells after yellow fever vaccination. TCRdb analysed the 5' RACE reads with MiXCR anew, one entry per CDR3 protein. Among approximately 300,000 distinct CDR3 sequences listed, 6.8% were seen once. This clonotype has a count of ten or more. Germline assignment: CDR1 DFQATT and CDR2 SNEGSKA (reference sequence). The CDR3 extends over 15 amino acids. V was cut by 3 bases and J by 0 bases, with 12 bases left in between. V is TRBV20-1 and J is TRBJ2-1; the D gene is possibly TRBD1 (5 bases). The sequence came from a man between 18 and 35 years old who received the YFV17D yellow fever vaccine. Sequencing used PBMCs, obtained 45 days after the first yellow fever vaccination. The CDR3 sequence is CSARVGPSSYNEQFF. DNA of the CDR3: TGCAGTGCTAGGGTGGGGCCGAGCTCCTACAATGAGCAGTTCTTC.